This TCR beta chain was documented in a study of beta chain features in type 1 diabetes. V gave up 5 bases and J gave up 2 bases; unmatched junction bases: 11. The CDR3 extends over 15 amino acids. Per the germline V gene, CDR1 is SQVTM and CDR2 is ANQGSEA. CD45RO/CCR7/CD25/CD127/CD95/CD27 separated CD4+ naive, central memory, regulatory and stem cell-like memory cells by sorting. Reverse transcription of all isolated RNA meant that expressed TCRB transcripts were sequenced. Generated by immunoSEQ multiplex PCR, the TCRdb table keeps only in-frame clones and is missing some. The data show under 500,000 clones, with 30% seen just once and around 0.065% held by the top ten.

Sequencing was carried out using naive CD4+ T cells from blood. This chain links TRBV29-1 with TRBJ2-5; 7 positions agree with TRBD2. This clonotype was sampled from a man aged 18 to 35 in good health. CDR3 region: CSVPPRGDLQETQYF. The CDR3 bases are TGCAGCGTTCCGCCCCGGGGGGACTTACAAGAGACCCAGTACTTC.